This T cell receptor (beta chain) comes out of a study of control samples from healthy donors and cancer patients. Measured with immunoSEQ multiplex PCR; TCRdb has only the in-frame clones, and not every one. The profile shows about 130,000 clones, approximately 89% of them singletons. Per germline, CDR1 SQVTM and CDR2 ANQGSEA. This CDR3 has 13 residues. With 7 bases clipped from V and 2 bases from J, the junction kept 6 bases outside the gene matches. The specimen sequenced was blood. This TCR was recovered from a man aged 18 to 30 in good health. J is TRBJ2-7 and V is TRBV29-1; 9 bases map to TRBD1. The CDR3 DNA reads as TGCAGCGCCGGACAGGGGTCAACCTACGAGCAGTACTTC. Protein: CSAGQGSTYEQYF.